Listed here are 14 T cell receptor beta chains from one sample, sequenced in a study of CD8+ T cells in alopecia areata. Extraction and reverse transcription of RNA yielded cDNA as the sequencing template. Only in-frame clones appear in the TCRdb table, and some are missing; sequencing was by immunoSEQ multiplex PCR. The sample includes about 140,000 clones, about half of them seen just once. Sequences were derived from CD4+ T cells sorted from blood, sampled at week 0. Receptors were obtained from a human donor with alopecia areata.

The rearrangement uses TRBV2 and TRBJ2-5; 12 bases are shared with TRBD2. The V and J ends lost 4 bases and 9 bases, in that order; junction bases with no gene match: 3. Germline loops: CDR1 SNHLY, CDR2 FYNNEI. CDR3 length: 13 residues. The chain's CDR3 is CASSGLAGVAQYF. DNA of the CDR3: TGTGCCAGCAGTGGACTAGCGGGAGTGGCCCAGTACTTC.

The V gene is TRBV18, the J gene TRBJ2-5; 7 bases line up with TRBD2. The better agreement between TRBJ2-7 and the DNA end casts doubt on the J call. The CDR3 contains 16 residues. Germline CDR1 KGHSH, CDR2 LQKENI. The CDR3 protein is CASSPSDSLGGAEQYF. The CDR3 coding sequence is TGTGCCAGCTCACCATCCGACTCTCTGGGAGGGGCCGAGCAGTACTTC.

The CDR3 coding sequence is TGTGCCAGCAGGGCCTCCCGCGGGACAGCCTACGAGCAGTACTTC. Translated, it gives CASRASRGTAYEQYF. The V gene is TRBV6-6, the J gene TRBJ2-7; maybe TRBD1 (7 bases). Germline lookup yields CDR1 MNHNY and CDR2 SVGAGI (reference sequence). CDR3 length: 15 amino acids. Trimming took 6 bases from V and 2 from J, leaving 17 bases between them.

The chain links TRBV4-2 to TRBJ1-1; 7 nucleotides match TRBD1. V gave up 0 bases and J gave up 5 bases; unmatched junction bases: 9. CDR1 and CDR2 (germline): LGHNA, YNFKEQ. CDR3 length: 16 amino acids. The CDR3 bases are TGTGCCAGCAGCCAAGAGGACAGGTGGAGGAATACTGAAGCTTTCTTT. It yields the protein CASSQEDRWRNTEAFF.

The J gene is TRBJ2-3, the V gene TRBV7-2, with unresolved D. Deletions cut 2 bases from V and 4 bases from J, with 13 bases between. Germline CDR1 reads SGHTA; CDR2 reads FQGNSA. This CDR3 has 15 residues. The CDR3 DNA sequence: TGTGCCAGCAGCTTACGTCTCGGTTTGGCAGATACGCAGTATTTT. It encodes CASSLRLGLADTQYF.

This chain uses TRBV14 with TRBJ2-2, with 8 bases that match TRBD2. The CDR3 totals 16 residues. Germline assignment: CDR1 SGHDN and CDR2 FVKESK. V lost 1 base and J lost 6; bases outside the gene matches: 7. The CDR3 DNA reads as TGTGCCAGCAGCCAAGTAGCAGCGGGAGTGTCCGGGGAGCTGTTTTTT. This encodes CASSQVAAGVSGELFF.

This sequence joins TRBV4-3 and TRBJ1-2; D uncertain. The CDR3 extends over 14 amino acids. Germline CDR1 LGHNA, CDR2 YSLEER. V lost 0 bases and J 8 bases, leaving 13 bases between the germline ends. CDR3 in amino acids: CASSQDWAVMGYTF. The CDR3 nucleotides are TGCGCCAGCAGCCAAGATTGGGCCGTTATGGGCTACACCTTC.

V usage is TRBV30 and J usage is TRBJ2-1, with D unclear. The CDR3 is 13 amino acids. CDR1 GTSNPN and CDR2 SVGIG come from the germline V gene (reference sequence). Between the trimmed V and J ends, which lost 3 bases and 3 bases, there was a span of 9 bases. The CDR3 loop is CAWSPGVYNEQFF. The CDR3 nucleotides read TGTGCCTGGAGCCCTGGAGTCTACAATGAGCAGTTCTTC.

V usage is TRBV6-5 and J usage is TRBJ2-7; TRBD1 matches at 9 bases. V trimming: 6 bases; J trimming: 5 bases; junction bases outside the gene matches: 8. The CDR3 is made up of 14 amino acids. From germline, CDR1 is MNHEY and CDR2 SVGAGI. The CDR3: CASSPDRGVNEQYF. In DNA, the CDR3 is TGTGCCAGCAGCCCGGACAGGGGTGTAAACGAGCAGTACTTC.

This chain links TRBV7-2 with TRBJ2-3; D unresolved. The V end lost 5 bases, the J end lost 6 bases, and 18 bases lay between the germline ends. Looked up from germline, CDR1 is SGHTA and CDR2 is FQGNSA. This CDR3 comprises 15 residues. The CDR3 DNA is TGTGCCAGCAGCCGCACACATAACCCTGGGGATACGCAGTATTTT. It encodes CASSRTHNPGDTQYF.

The chain recombines TRBV23-1 with TRBJ2-1, with a weak D call TRBD2 (5 bases). TRBV23-1 is an ORF; its function is uncertain. Between the trimmed V and J ends, which lost 8 bases and 3 bases, there was a span of 23 bases. CDR3 length equals 17 residues. The CDR3 nucleotides are TGCGCCAGCGCGCTAGCACGAGTAACCGCCCTCTACAATGAGCAGTTCTTC. Translating it yields CASALARVTALYNEQFF.

V gene TRBV29-1 combines with J gene TRBJ2-5; D uncertain. The CDR3 extends over 14 amino acids. Trimming took 7 bases from V and 1 from J, leaving 16 bases between them. Germline V lookup: CDR1 SQVTM, CDR2 ANQGSEA. CDR3 sequence reads: CSAVPARIQETQYF. The CDR3 DNA sequence: TGCAGCGCCGTCCCCGCCAGGATCCAAGAGACCCAGTACTTC. Together with reference TRBV29-1 and TRBJ2-5, the CDR3 gives the full variable domain: SAVISQKPSRDICQRGTSLTIQCQVDSQVTMMFWYRQQPGQSLTLIATANQGSEATYESGFVIDKFPISRPNLTFSTLTVSNMSPEDSSIYLCSAVPARIQETQYFGPGTRLLVL.

The chain joins TRBV6-5 to TRBJ2-3; no reliable D call. Germline V gene sequence: CDR1 MNHEY, CDR2 SVGAGI. V lost 0 bases to trimming and J lost 3 bases, with 7 bases between them. This CDR3 spans 14 amino acids. CDR3 nucleotides: TGTGCCAGCAGTTACTCGATGTGGACAGATACGCAGTATTTT. It specifies CASSYSMWTDTQYF.

The CDR3 sequence is CATLSRETQYF. The CDR3 bases are TGTGCCACCCTCTCTCGGGAGACCCAGTACTTC. The genes are TRBV6-6 and TRBJ2-5; unclear D gene. V lost 10 bases, J lost 5 bases, and 11 bases lay in between. The germline V gene encodes CDR1 MNHNY and CDR2 SVGAGI (reference sequence). This CDR3 region has 11 residues.